Listed here is a single TCR beta chain. Its target is unknown. The data stem from a study of cytomegalovirus exposure and HLA in healthy donors. Study overall: In an earlier analysis, some 110 million unique TCR beta sequences were found from some 180 million T cells.

Study-wide points: According to the study, roughly 160 TCR beta chains were cytomegalovirus-associated. For TCR beta chains, V- and J-gene trimming was later linked to a missense DCLRE1C variant.

Amplification used 60 Vbeta primers and 13 Jbeta primers. Some clones are missing from TCRdb's copy, which holds only in-frame ones; the method was immunoSEQ multiplex PCR. The repertoire holds 130,000 to 150,000 clones, with approximately 78% as singletons. CDR3 length: 17 residues. Per the germline V gene, CDR1 is KGHSH and CDR2 is LQKENI. Trimming cost V 6 bases and J 4 bases, with 24 bases left between them. The chain combines TRBV18 with TRBJ1-1; D is undetermined. The TCR sequence derives from a man aged 40-55 years in good health and CMV-seropositive. Material: PBMCs. The CDR3: CASSPGRGWNLGTEAFF. In DNA, the CDR3 is TGTGCCAGCTCCCCGGGGAGAGGGTGGAACCTGGGCACTGAAGCTTTCTTT.